These 26 T cell receptor beta chains were all obtained from the same sample, sequenced in a study of beta chain features in type 1 diabetes (dated by TCRdb to the late 2010s). The protocol used for the library was the immunoSEQ multiplex PCR assay. All of the isolated RNA was reverse transcribed with the High Capacity cDNA Reverse Transcription Kit, so expressed TCRB transcripts were sequenced. The source is immuneACCESS, and TCRdb retained only in-frame sequences with V and J called. Part of the clones is not carried over; for the studies checked, unresolved V genes explain less than half of this, and the remainder is unexplained. The sample has 350,000 to 400,000 clones on record, approximately 15% of them singletons. More than 0.015% of the sample is in the top ten clones. Sequenced input: naive CD4+ T cells from blood. This sample's cell subset or site label indicates: true naive CD4+ T cells. The receptor set was obtained from a woman aged 18-30 years in good health.

The chain recombines TRBV7-2 with TRBJ2-2; a weak D match, TRBD2 (5 bases). The CDR3 totals 16 residues. CDR1 SGHTA and CDR2 FQGNSA come from the germline V gene. Deletions cut 5 bases from V and 3 bases from J, with 16 bases between. The chain's CDR3 is CASSPVAGSDTGELFF. CDR3 DNA: TGTGCCAGCAGCCCGGTAGCTGGGAGTGACACCGGGGAGCTGTTTTTT.

The sample holds a few counts of this clone. CDR3 sequence (DNA): TGTGCCTGGTCCCGAGGGGGCCCGAATGAGCAGTTCTTC. Translating it yields CAWSRGGPNEQFF. The V gene is TRBV30, the J gene TRBJ2-1, with TRBD1 matching over 7 bases. The CDR3 runs 13 residues. J gave up 7 bases and V 5 bases, and 8 bases lay outside the gene matches. Germline CDR1 GTSNPN, CDR2 SVGIG (reference sequence). The whole variable domain, filled in from reference TRBV30 and TRBJ2-1, reads SQTIHQWPATLVQPVGSPLSLECTVEGTSNPNLYWYRQAAGRGLQLLFYSVGIGQISSEVPQNLSASRPQDRQFILSSKKLLLSDSGFYLCAWSRGGPNEQFFGPGTRLTVL.

This clone has a handful of counts. The chain recombines TRBV28 with TRBJ2-5; D possibly corresponds to TRBD2 (6 bases). Between the trimmed V and J ends, which lost 7 bases and 4 bases, there was a span of 16 bases. The CDR3 extends over 14 amino acids. The V gene's germline CDR1 is MDHEN and CDR2 SYDVKM. The CDR3 nucleotides are TGTGCCAGCAACCTCCCGGGGGTGGGAGAGACCCAGTACTTC. Protein: CASNLPGVGETQYF.

This clone occurred a few times. The chain recombines TRBV6-5 with TRBJ1-2; tentatively, D is TRBD1 (5 bases). Germline CDR1 reads MNHEY; CDR2 reads SVGAGI. The CDR3 is 14 amino acids. Trimming removed 6 bases at V and 2 bases at J, with 13 bases between. Here the CDR3 DNA reads TGTGCCAGCAGGGAGGGGACTTTAAACTATGGCTACACCTTC. It yields the protein CASREGTLNYGYTF.

The sample holds a few counts of this clone. The genes are TRBV7-9 and TRBJ2-1; perhaps TRBD1 as D (5 bases). The CDR3 runs 11 residues. The V and J ends lost 5 bases and 14 bases respectively, with 13 bases between them. CDR1 is SEHNR, CDR2 FQNEAQ, per germline (reference sequence). CDR3 loop: CASSPQGMKFF. The CDR3 DNA reads TGTGCCAGCAGCCCCCAGGGTATGAAGTTCTTC.

This clone was observed a handful of times. The CDR3, as DNA: TGTGCCAGTAGTGAGACCGGGACAGGGGGCTGGAGGGCTTTCTTT. Translated: CASSETGTGGWRAFF. The chain combines TRBV19 with TRBJ1-1, with 12 bases matching TRBD1. The germline V gene has CDR1 LNHDA and CDR2 SQIVND (reference sequence). CDR3 length equals 15 residues. The junction had 12 bases not matched to a gene; V was cut back by 5 bases and J by 11 bases.

This clone was seen only a few times. The chain recombines TRBV15 with TRBJ2-7; 13 bases are shared with TRBD2. The germline V gene has CDR1 LNHNV and CDR2 YYDKDF (reference sequence). J lost 7 bases, V lost 3 bases, and 9 bases had no gene match. The CDR3 extends over 16 amino acids. Written as DNA, the CDR3 is TGTGCCACCAGCAGTCGCGTGACTAGCGGGAGGAGTGAGCAGTACTTC. It translates to CATSSRVTSGRSEQYF.

This clone was seen only a few times. The genes are TRBV2 and TRBJ1-4, with D perhaps matching TRBD1 (5 bases). The CDR3 contains 14 residues. The germline V gene encodes CDR1 SNHLY and CDR2 FYNNEI. Trimming took 4 bases from V and 5 from J, leaving 11 bases between them. CDR3 sequence: CASSVRQRNEKLFF. CDR3 DNA: TGTGCCAGCAGTGTCCGACAGAGAAATGAAAAACTGTTTTTT. The full variable domain, in which reference TRBV2 and TRBJ1-4 provide the parts outside the CDR3, is EPEVTQTPSHQVTQMGQEVILRCVPISNHLYFYWYRQILGQKVEFLVSFYNNEISEKSEIFDDQFSVERPDGSNFTLKIRSTKLEDSAMYFCASSVRQRNEKLFFGSGTQLSVL.

The J gene is TRBJ2-7, the V gene TRBV29-1; a possible D gene is TRBD2 (5 bases). The V end was cut by 4 bases, the J end by 5 bases, with 21 bases between. Germline CDR1 SQVTM, CDR2 ANQGSEA. This CDR3 has 15 residues. CDR3 sequence: CSVVVQVGVRHEQYF. The CDR3 DNA is TGCAGCGTTGTGGTGCAAGTGGGAGTTAGGCACGAGCAGTACTTC.

The V gene is TRBV19, the J gene TRBJ2-2; D perhaps matches TRBD2 (5 bases). The CDR3 consists of 14 residues. The V end was cut by 6 bases, the J end by 5 bases, with 13 bases between. From germline, CDR1 is LNHDA and CDR2 SQIVND (reference sequence). CDR3 nucleotide sequence: TGTGCCAGTAGAACAGAACTAGTAACCGGGGAGCTGTTTTTT. Its translation: CASRTELVTGELFF. The whole variable domain, filled in from reference TRBV19 and TRBJ2-2, reads DGGITQSPKYLFRKEGQNVTLSCEQNLNHDAMYWYRQDPGQGLRLIYYSQIVNDFQKGDIAEGYSVSREKKESFPLTVTSAQKNPTAFYLCASRTELVTGELFFGEGSRLTVL.

This chain connects TRBV28 to TRBJ2-6, with 7 bases that match TRBD1. Germline V lookup: CDR1 MDHEN, CDR2 SYDVKM. V shed 3 bases and J 0 bases; nucleotides not matched to a gene: 5. The CDR3 sequence is 17 residues long. CDR3 sequence: CASSFLGTASGANVLTF. As DNA, the CDR3 is TGTGCCAGCAGTTTTTTGGGGACAGCCTCTGGGGCCAACGTCCTGACTTTC.

In this sample, this clone turned up a few times. The rearrangement joins TRBV28 to TRBJ2-1, with 9 bases that match TRBD1. CDR3 size: 15 residues. Germline loops: CDR1 MDHEN, CDR2 SYDVKM. The ends lost 8 bases at V and 7 bases at J; junction bases unmatched: 12. The CDR3: CASATTGTGRNEQFF. The CDR3 coding sequence is TGTGCCAGCGCCACGACCGGGACAGGGAGGAATGAGCAGTTCTTC.

This clone came up a few times. DNA of the CDR3: TGTGCCAGCAGCCCTCACAGGGTGCGGGGGGAGCTGTTTTTT. This translates into CASSPHRVRGELFF. The genes are TRBV5-5 and TRBJ2-2; D may be TRBD1 (6 bases). Per germline, CDR1 SGHKS and CDR2 YYEKEE (reference sequence). The CDR3 contains 14 residues. The germline V and J ends were trimmed by 4 bases and 8 bases, with 15 bases remaining between them. Full variable domain (outside the CDR3, taken from reference TRBV5-5 and TRBJ2-2): DAGVTQSPTHLIKTRGQQVTLRCSPISGHKSVSWYQQVLGQGPQFIFQYYEKEERGRGNFPDRFSARQFPNYSSELNVNALLLGDSALYLCASSPHRVRGELFFGEGSRLTVL.

The CDR3 nucleotides read TGTGCCAGCAGCGGGCGGGCAAAAATCCACGAGCAGTACTTC. This codes for CASSGRAKIHEQYF. This chain uses TRBV7-2 with TRBJ2-7; D may be TRBD2 (5 bases). V lost 5 bases to trimming and J lost 5 bases, with 16 bases between them. CDR1 SGHTA and CDR2 FQGNSA come from the germline V gene. This CDR3 comprises 14 residues.

A few counts support this clone. The chain employs TRBV9 and TRBJ2-4; maybe TRBD1 (5 bases). Germline assignment: CDR1 SGDLS and CDR2 YYNGEE. This CDR3 has 13 residues. Trimming removed 2 bases at V and 8 bases at J, with 11 bases between. Here the CDR3 reads CASSVSRGHIQYF. CDR3 nucleotide sequence: TGTGCCAGCAGCGTCTCTAGGGGTCACATTCAGTACTTC. Combining the CDR3 with reference TRBV9 and TRBJ2-4 gives the whole variable domain DSGVTQTPKHLITATGQRVTLRCSPRSGDLSVYWYQQSLDQGLQFLIQYYNGEERAKGNILERFSAQQFPDLHSELNLSSLELGDSALYFCASSVSRGHIQYFGAGTRLSVL.

The chain recombines TRBV5-1 with TRBJ2-2, with 9 bases that match TRBD2. CDR3 size: 14 residues. V lost 1 base to trimming and J lost 6 bases; unmatched junction nucleotides: 1. Germline V gene data show CDR1 as SGHRS and CDR2 as YFSETQ. The CDR3 DNA reads as TGCGCCAGCAGCTTGATAGCGGGAGCCGGGGAGCTGTTTTTT. Translating it yields CASSLIAGAGELFF.

This clone was detected only a few times. The rearrangement joins TRBV7-9 to TRBJ2-5, with 11 bases that match TRBD2. The junction had 5 bases not matched to a gene; V was cut back by 4 bases and J by 7 bases. In germline, CDR1 is SEHNR, CDR2 FQNEAQ (reference sequence). The CDR3 contains 14 residues. The CDR3 DNA follows: TGTGCCAGCAGCTCGACTAGCGGGATGGGGACCCAGTACTTC. Protein sequence: CASSSTSGMGTQYF.

The chain recombines TRBV5-1 with TRBJ2-1; TRBD2 matches 7 bases. The CDR3 length is 16 residues. The ends lost 3 bases at V and 3 bases at J; junction bases unmatched: 9. The germline V gene has CDR1 SGHRS and CDR2 YFSETQ. CDR3 in amino acids: CASSSIGRESYNEQFF. CDR3 coding DNA: TGCGCCAGCAGCTCCATTGGGCGGGAGAGCTACAATGAGCAGTTCTTC.

This clone was seen more than once but under ten times. The rearrangement joins TRBV18 to TRBJ2-3; D gene uncertain. Per the germline V gene, CDR1 is KGHSH and CDR2 is LQKENI. This CDR3 is 13 amino acids long. Trimming cost V 3 bases and J 3 bases, with 7 bases left between them. The CDR3 nucleotides are TGTGCCAGCTCACCCACAGAGACAGATACGCAGTATTTT. Protein: CASSPTETDTQYF.

The chain couples TRBV30 to TRBJ2-5, with TRBD2 matching over 10 bases. The CDR3 extends over 14 amino acids. CDR1 is GTSNPN, CDR2 SVGIG, per germline (reference sequence). V lost 3 bases to trimming and J lost 5 bases; unmatched junction nucleotides: 6. The chain's CDR3 is CAWRGLAGVETQYF. The CDR3 DNA sequence: TGTGCCTGGAGAGGGCTAGCGGGAGTGGAGACCCAGTACTTC.

V is TRBV20-1 and J is TRBJ1-4, with D tentatively TRBD1 (5 bases). CDR1 DFQATT and CDR2 SNEGSKA come from the germline V gene (reference sequence). The germline V and J ends were trimmed by 6 bases and 8 bases, with 10 bases remaining between them. The CDR3 extends over 11 amino acids. The chain's CDR3 is CSAEGREKLFF. CDR3 bases: TGCAGTGCGGAGGGGAGGGAAAAACTGTTTTTT.

The chain links TRBV15 to TRBJ2-2; D perhaps matches TRBD1 (8 bases). This CDR3 is 16 amino acids long. V lost 5 bases and J 4 bases, leaving 17 bases between the germline ends. The germline gives CDR1 LNHNV, CDR2 YYDKDF (reference sequence). CDR3 amino acids: CATSSDREGFTGELFF. CDR3 nucleotides: TGTGCCACCAGCTCGGACAGGGAGGGTTTCACCGGGGAGCTGTTTTTT.

This rearrangement joins TRBV5-1 to TRBJ2-1; D gene ambiguous. The CDR3 spans 14 residues. V gave up 1 base and J gave up 1 base, with 6 bases separating them. Germline V gives CDR1 SGHRS, CDR2 YFSETQ. CDR3 coding DNA: TGCGCCAGCAGCTTGTGGAGATCCTACAATGAGCAGTTCTTC. Residues: CASSLWRSYNEQFF.

This clone has a handful of counts. V and J are TRBV5-1 and TRBJ2-3; 9 bases line up with TRBD1. V trimming: 4 bases; J trimming: 4 bases; junction bases outside the gene matches: 7. Germline lookup yields CDR1 SGHRS and CDR2 YFSETQ. The CDR3 runs 15 residues. This CDR3 is CASSAGQGDPDTQYF. As DNA, the CDR3 is TGCGCCAGCAGCGCGGGACAGGGTGACCCAGATACGCAGTATTTT.

This chain connects TRBV7-9 to TRBJ1-4; the D is unclear. CDR1 is SEHNR, CDR2 FQNEAQ, per germline (reference sequence). This CDR3 comprises 14 residues. Trimming removed 5 bases from V and 5 bases from J, with 12 bases in between. CDR3 region: CASSLFGENEKLFF. Here the CDR3 DNA reads TGTGCCAGCAGCCTATTCGGGGAGAATGAAAAACTGTTTTTT.

The chain employs TRBV5-1 and TRBJ2-3, with D hard to call. The CDR3 runs to 14 residues. The germline gives CDR1 SGHRS, CDR2 YFSETQ. V lost 0 bases, J lost 5 bases, and 10 bases lay in between. CDR3 region: CASSLEAQRDTQYF. CDR3 in DNA: TGCGCCAGCAGCTTGGAGGCTCAGCGAGATACGCAGTATTTT. Filled out from reference TRBV5-1 and TRBJ2-3, the complete variable domain reads KAGVTQTPRYLIKTRGQQVTLSCSPISGHRSVSWYQQTPGQGLQFLFEYFSETQRNKGNFPGRFSGRQFSNSRSEMNVSTLELGDSALYLCASSLEAQRDTQYFGPGTRLTVL.